This T cell receptor beta chain was observed in a study of T cells in localized non-small cell lung cancer. Data came from immunoSEQ multiplex PCR; TCRdb stores just in-frame clones and leaves some out. The sample includes approximately 150,000 clones, approximately 88% seen only once; the top ten take around 1.7%. The source is a female donor aged 60 or older with stage I lung adenocarcinoma. The sample here was peripheral blood, taken before any cancer treatment.

DNA of the CDR3: TGTGCCAGCAGCTCCAGCCTAGGGACTAGCCAGGACAATGAGCAGTTCTTC. It yields the protein CASSSSLGTSQDNEQFF. The chain combines TRBV7-9 with TRBJ2-1; the match to TRBD2 covers 9 bases. Unmatched junction bases numbered 12, after V lost 4 bases and J lost 5 bases. The CDR3 has 17 residues. CDR1 SEHNR and CDR2 FQNEAQ come from the germline V gene (reference sequence).